This T cell receptor beta chain was profiled in a study of T-cell reconstitution after alpha-beta-depleted transplantation in children (dated by TCRdb to the mid-2010s). Study-level background: T-cell immune reconstitution after TCRalphabeta/CD19-depleted allogeneic hematopoietic cell transplantation in children was quantitatively tracked in the study by means of TCR repertoire profiling. General study outcomes and caveats: In some patients, high TCRbeta diversity at day 60 was attributed to recipient T cells and intrathymic progenitors that had survived conditioning. The frequencies of hyperexpanded clones fell over the following months, and after one year, T-cell counts and TCRbeta diversity were mostly attributed to newly produced T cells. Apparently early alphabetaT-cell count recovery about two months after transplant reportedly relied on only several hundred rapidly expanded clones derived from non-depleted graft cells.

The sample's treatment or condition label, in plain terms: allogeneic hematopoietic cell transplantation with graft depleted of TCRalphabeta T cells and CD19 B cells. The transplant recipients were children given TCRalphabeta/CD19-depleted allogeneic hematopoietic cell grafts. V loses 3 bases, J loses 5 bases, and the germline ends lie 10 bases apart. The CDR3 holds 12 amino acids from the cysteine to the phenylalanine. The kept DNA is CDR3 alone, 36 bases in frame from the first base. According to the germline V gene, CDR1 reads SQVTM and CDR2 reads ANQGSEA. The library was made by PCR. Sequencing took place on an Illumina HiSeq 2500. Molecular barcoding was employed in the preparation of TCR libraries, with unique molecular identifiers being used to normalize TCRbeta repertoire quantification. Using fastp at Q25 and MiXCR, TCRdb reprocessed the public reads and kept productive beta chains. Entries are consolidated by CDR3 protein sequence, retaining the most common genes and DNA. The sample table contains some 220,000 distinct CDR3 sequences; only one count was recorded for about a tenth of them. Of the sample, roughly 27% is held by the ten largest clones.

At least ten counts were recorded for this clonotype. Its specific antigen is unknown. Qualities for individual bases were not recorded, and no much larger clone is one base off. The chain employs TRBV29-1 and TRBJ2-5; TRBD1 is a possible D gene, resting on 5 matching bases. Specimen: PBMCs, collected before TCRalphabeta/CD19-depleted stem cell transplant. The source is a child under two years old with acute myeloid leukemia, due to receive a stem cell transplant. The CDR3 loop reads CSVDRVRETQYF. The DNA sequence follows: TGCAGCGTTGACAGGGTCAGGGAGACCCAGTACTTC.